These 29 T cell receptor beta chains were all obtained from the same sample, sequenced in a study of T cell repertoires in cytomegalovirus infection. Their target antigens are unknown. TCRdb independently ran MiXCR on the reads; one entry per CDR3 protein. The repertoire holds around 120,000 distinct CDR3 sequences, roughly 41% seen once, with about three quarters in the top ten. Source: CD8+ T cells from cultured PBMCs, taken from culture after CMV antigen stimulation. These receptors all come from a human donor in good health (CMV status not recorded). Some clones in this sample may be carry-over from other donors' samples.

J is TRBJ2-7 and V is TRBV12-3 or TRBV12-4; a weak D match, TRBD1 (5 bases). This CDR3 is built from 13 residues. The V gene lost 4 bases and the J gene lost 2 bases, with 9 bases spanning the gap. The DNA for the CDR3 is TGTGCCAGCAGTTACTTGGGGCCCTACGAGCAGTACTTC. Translation: CASSYLGPYEQYF.

The rearrangement links TRBV9 to TRBJ2-7; no definite D call. Germline V gives CDR1 SGDLS, CDR2 YYNGEE. Trimming pared 3 bases from V and 0 bases from J, leaving 10 bases between. The CDR3 runs 14 residues. The CDR3 DNA follows: TGTGCCAGCAGCGCCTCGTGGGCCTCCTACGAGCAGTACTTC. This gives the protein CASSASWASYEQYF.

The chain links TRBV4-1 to TRBJ1-2, with a possible D match to TRBD1 (6 bases). The ends were cut back, 0 bases at V and 13 bases at J, with 24 bases in the middle. The germline gives CDR1 MGHRA, CDR2 YSYEKL. The CDR3 consists of 16 residues. The CDR3 nucleotides read TGCGCCAGCAGCCAAGAGGCTCCCCGCAGGGGCCGCGATTGCACCTTC. As protein: CASSQEAPRRGRDCTF.

This rearrangement joins TRBV24-1 to TRBJ1-5; no reliable D call. The germline CDR1 and CDR2 sequences are KGHDR and SFDVKD. Trimming stripped 4 bases from V and 8 bases from J, with 14 bases between. The CDR3 is 14 residues long. The CDR3 reads CATSDQDRWEPQHF. In DNA, the CDR3 is TGTGCCACCAGTGACCAGGACCGTTGGGAGCCCCAGCATTTT.

This clonotype was found a few times. CDR3 residues: CASVTGANGYTF. CDR3 nucleotides: TGTGCCAGTGTAACAGGGGCCAACGGCTACACCTTC. V gene TRBV19 combines with J gene TRBJ1-2, with 7 positions matching TRBD1. The germline CDR1 and CDR2 sequences are LNHDA and SQIVND (reference sequence). Trimming at V came to 8 bases and at J to 8 bases, leaving 8 bases not matched to a gene. The CDR3 runs 12 residues.

This chain uses TRBV7-6 with TRBJ2-7, with 8 positions matching TRBD1. Germline V gene lookup returns CDR1 SGHVS and CDR2 FNYEAQ. The CDR3 is 16 amino acids. With 5 bases clipped from V and 0 bases from J, the junction kept 9 bases outside the gene matches. The CDR3 DNA reads as TGTGCCAGCAGCCCTTTGTGGACAGGGAGCTCCTACGAGCAGTACTTC. It encodes CASSPLWTGSSYEQYF.

This clonotype was seen repeatedly, ten times or more. The CDR3 reads CASSYRDPGFGEKLFF. The DNA of the CDR3 is TGTGCCAGCAGCTACAGAGACCCAGGATTTGGTGAAAAACTGTTTTTT. This rearrangement joins TRBV6-1 to TRBJ1-4, with D uncertain. Germline CDR1 reads MNHNS; CDR2 reads SASEGT. The CDR3 sequence is 16 residues long. V lost 6 bases to trimming and J lost 7 bases, with 21 bases between them.

V usage is TRBV2 and J usage is TRBJ1-1; 7 bases are a match to TRBD1. This CDR3 contains 13 residues. With V trimmed by 6 bases and J by 8 bases, 9 bases remained unmatched. Per the germline V gene, CDR1 is SNHLY and CDR2 is FYNNEI. The CDR3 DNA reads TGTGCCAGCAGGGGGACAGATAAAATCGAAGCTTTCTTT. It codes for CASRGTDKIEAFF.

This clonotype was seen only once. V is TRBV9 and J is TRBJ2-3; 8 bases agree with TRBD1. The CDR3 consists of 15 residues. V lost 1 base to trimming and J lost 6 bases; unmatched junction nucleotides: 7. The germline gives CDR1 SGDLS, CDR2 YYNGEE. CDR3 in amino acids: CASSVWRQGFDTQYF. The CDR3 DNA reads TGTGCCAGCAGCGTATGGAGACAGGGGTTCGATACGCAGTATTTT. Full variable domain (remainder filled in from reference TRBV9 and TRBJ2-3): DSGVTQTPKHLITATGQRVTLRCSPRSGDLSVYWYQQSLDQGLQFLIQYYNGEERAKGNILERFSAQQFPDLHSELNLSSLELGDSALYFCASSVWRQGFDTQYFGPGTRLTVL.

The V and J genes are TRBV4-1 and TRBJ1-5; the D is unclear. The CDR3 extends over 14 amino acids. Germline loops: CDR1 MGHRA, CDR2 YSYEKL. Between the trimmed V and J ends, which lost 4 bases and 0 bases, there was a span of 7 bases. CDR3 DNA sequence: TGCGCCAGCAGCCTAAGAAGTAGCAATCAGCCCCAGCATTTT. This encodes CASSLRSSNQPQHF.

This sequence joins TRBV7-8 and TRBJ2-5, with D uncertain. V was clipped by 2 bases and J by 1 base, with 11 bases between them. The CDR3 runs 15 residues. The germline CDR1 and CDR2 sequences are SGHVS and FQNEAQ. The CDR3 DNA is TGTGCCAGCAGCTTACTAGACCCAGCCCAAGAGACCCAGTACTTC. This sequence encodes CASSLLDPAQETQYF.

On this clonotype itself: This clone may be a read error of a much larger clone one base away. The J gene is TRBJ2-7, the V gene TRBV6-1; D is perhaps TRBD2 (6 bases). The V end was cut by 7 bases, the J end by 4 bases, with 17 bases between. The CDR3 has 14 amino acids. Germline loops: CDR1 MNHNS, CDR2 SASEGT. The CDR3: CASKASEGAYEQYF. For the CDR3, the DNA is TGTGCCAGCAAGGCTAGCGAGGGAGCTTACGAGCAGTACTTC.

The CDR3: CASSQAGSRSDNEQFF. CDR3 in DNA: TGCGCCAGCAGCCAAGCGGGTAGCAGGTCAGACAATGAGCAGTTCTTC. The rearrangement joins TRBV4-1 to TRBJ2-1; D ambiguous. Trimming took off 1 base at V and 5 bases at J, with 15 bases between the two ends. The CDR3 sequence is 16 residues long. Germline CDR1 is MGHRA and CDR2 is YSYEKL.

With regard to this clonotype: The junction departs from the called germline gene at one end, perhaps through a read error. V and J are TRBV4-1 and TRBJ2-1, with 7 bases identical to TRBD2. The length of the CDR3 is 15 residues. Germline assignment: CDR1 MGHRA and CDR2 YSYEKL. The CDR3 DNA reads TGTGCCAGCAGCCAAGATGTGGGGGGGGAGAGTGAGCAGTTCTTC. This sequence encodes CASSQDVGGESEQFF.

A single count supports this clonotype. This chain joins TRBV3-1 and TRBJ2-7; TRBD1 matches at 8 bases. Germline loops: CDR1 LGHDT, CDR2 YNNKEL (reference sequence). J lost 2 bases, V lost 2 bases, and 8 bases had no gene match. This CDR3 is built from 16 residues. This CDR3 is CASSQTYRGDAYEQYF. The CDR3 DNA reads TGTGCCAGCAGCCAAACCTACAGGGGGGATGCCTACGAGCAGTACTTC.

This chain joins TRBV28 and TRBJ2-1, with unresolved D. CDR3 length equals 16 residues. From germline, CDR1 is MDHEN and CDR2 SYDVKM. Trimming pared 6 bases from V and 0 bases from J, leaving 15 bases between. The CDR3 sequence is CASSPLHLLSYNEQFF. The CDR3 DNA reads as TGTGCCAGCAGCCCCCTTCACCTACTCTCCTACAATGAGCAGTTCTTC.

This chain uses TRBV6-5 with TRBJ2-2; D unclear. V lost 7 bases, J lost 1 base, and 7 bases lay in between. The CDR3 covers 13 residues. Germline CDR1 and CDR2: MNHEY and SVGAGI. The CDR3 bases are TGTGCCAGCACCTGGGGGAACACCGGGGAGCTGTTTTTT. This encodes CASTWGNTGELFF.

This clonotype was recorded only once. J is TRBJ1-4 and V is TRBV6-1; D is unclear. V shed 5 bases and J shed 3 bases, with 10 bases lying between them. The CDR3 length is 14 residues. The germline CDR1 and CDR2 sequences are MNHNS and SASEGT. DNA of the CDR3: TGTGCCAGCAGTCAGGAGAGGGCTAATGAAAAACTGTTTTTT. It specifies CASSQERANEKLFF.

This sequence joins TRBV6-5 and TRBJ2-3, with TRBD2 matching over 10 bases. The length of the CDR3 is 17 residues. V was pared by 6 bases and J by 5 bases, with 14 bases of the junction left unmatched. Per the germline V gene, CDR1 is MNHEY and CDR2 is SVGAGI. CDR3 DNA sequence: TGTGCCAGCAGCCAAACGGAGGGAGCGGGGGGGCGAGATACGCAGTATTTT. Encoded protein: CASSQTEGAGGRDTQYF.

This clonotype was counted once. V and J are TRBV27 and TRBJ2-3, with 16 bases lining up with TRBD2. Trimming cost V 6 bases and J 3 bases; bases outside gene matches: 9. The CDR3 covers 18 residues. Per the germline V gene, CDR1 is MNHEY and CDR2 is SMNVEV (reference sequence). In DNA form, the CDR3 reads TGTGCCAGCAGCACCGGGACTAGCGGGGGGGCTGGGACAGATACGCAGTATTTT. Its translation: CASSTGTSGGAGTDTQYF.

This chain uses TRBV6-8 with TRBJ1-5, with D possibly TRBD1 on 6 matching bases. The CDR3 length is 12 residues. Trimming removed 5 bases from V and 15 bases from J, with 17 bases in between. From germline, CDR1 is MNHGY and CDR2 SAAAGT. The CDR3 DNA reads TGTGCCAGCAGTACGCTCGGGGGGCCCGGGCATTTT. Translating it yields CASSTLGGPGHF.

This clonotype was observed a handful of times. V is TRBV12-3 or TRBV12-4 and J is TRBJ2-1, with D unresolved. The CDR3 runs 14 residues. Trimming shortened V by 6 bases and J by 7 bases, and 16 bases separated the two germline ends. In nucleotides, the CDR3 is TGTGCCAGCAGCCCGAGGCAGGACGGGAATGAGCAGTTCTTC. Translated, it gives CASSPRQDGNEQFF.

The V gene is TRBV14, the J gene TRBJ2-7; D may be TRBD1 (6 bases). The CDR3 has 15 amino acids. Germline V lookup: CDR1 SGHDN, CDR2 FVKESK. V lost 4 bases, J lost 2 bases, and 15 bases lay in between. CDR3 loop: CASSLRTVPPYEQYF. The CDR3, as DNA: TGTGCCAGCAGCCTTCGGACAGTTCCCCCCTACGAGCAGTACTTC.

This clonotype came up a few times. The chain is built from TRBV7-2 and TRBJ2-1; the match to TRBD2 covers 10 bases. The CDR3 length is 14 residues. V gave up 9 bases and J gave up 4 bases; unmatched junction bases: 6. Germline CDR1 and CDR2: SGHTA and FQGNSA. CDR3 bases: TGTGCCAGTTTAGCGGGGGGCTATTACAATGAGCAGTTCTTC. It specifies CASLAGGYYNEQFF.

Worth noting for this clonotype: The junction departs from the called germline gene at one end, perhaps through a read error. The rearrangement joins TRBV4-2 to TRBJ2-1; TRBD2 matches at 15 bases. CDR3 length: 14 residues. CDR1 is LGHNA, CDR2 YNFKEQ, per germline. CDR3 residues: CATSGLAGGNEQFF. For the CDR3, the DNA is TGTGCCACCAGCGGACTAGCGGGGGGGAATGAGCAGTTCTTC.

The chain has TRBV30 and TRBJ1-2; D is perhaps TRBD1 (5 bases). The germline V and J ends were trimmed by 3 bases and 6 bases, with 17 bases remaining between them. Germline values: CDR1 GTSNPN, CDR2 SVGIG (reference sequence). This CDR3 has 14 amino acids. CDR3 amino acids: CAWRPPGPSDGYTF. CDR3 in DNA: TGTGCCTGGAGGCCGCCGGGGCCCAGCGATGGCTACACCTTC. Filled out from reference TRBV30 and TRBJ1-2, the complete variable domain reads SQTIHQWPATLVQPVGSPLSLECTVEGTSNPNLYWYRQAAGRGLQLLFYSVGIGQISSEVPQNLSASRPQDRQFILSSKKLLLSDSGFYLCAWRPPGPSDGYTFGSGTRLTVV.

This clonotype was observed a handful of times. This chain connects TRBV19 to TRBJ2-3, with 14 nucleotides matching TRBD2. The trim removed 5 bases at V and 2 bases at J, leaving 6 bases unmatched. Germline assignment: CDR1 LNHDA and CDR2 SQIVND (reference sequence). This CDR3 is 17 amino acids long. For the CDR3, the DNA is TGTGCCAGTAGTGCGGGGACTAGCGGGGGCCCCACAGATACGCAGTATTTT. Translating it yields CASSAGTSGGPTDTQYF.

V gene TRBV29-1 combines with J gene TRBJ2-1; D gene unclear. The CDR3 is made up of 13 amino acids. Trimming removed 7 bases at V and 0 bases at J, with 10 bases between. Germline CDR1 SQVTM, CDR2 ANQGSEA. CDR3 region: CSATTSSYNEQFF. The CDR3 region has the DNA TGCAGCGCGACCACGAGCTCCTACAATGAGCAGTTCTTC.

The chain is built from TRBV12-3 or TRBV12-4 and TRBJ2-1, with TRBD1 matching over 7 bases. CDR3 length: 12 amino acids. V lost 6 bases and J lost 12; bases outside the gene matches: 8. Here the CDR3 reads CASSPWDSSQFF. CDR3 DNA sequence: TGTGCCAGCAGCCCCTGGGACAGTTCGCAGTTCTTC.